The TCR beta chain described here comes from a study of identical twins. The CDR3 is 17 amino acids. V was clipped by 1 base and J by 0 bases, with 16 bases between them. A remark on this clonotype: Its antigen is currently unknown.

TCRdb re-called the 5' RACE reads with MiXCR, one entry per CDR3 protein. Of hundreds of thousands of distinct CDR3 sequences in the sample, 15% to 20% were seen once. Study-level results: When twins shared out-of-frame alpha sequences, those sequences had excess low generation probability.

The sample was also reused in another study, on T cells expressing NK-cell markers.

The chain has TRBV12-3 or TRBV12-4 and TRBJ2-7; either TRBD1 or TRBD2 may supply D (5 bases each). Specimen: PBMCs. This TCR was sampled from a woman between 18 and 29 years old in good health. CDR3 bases: TGTGCCAGCAGTTTAGTATTCCCGGGACCGACCTCCTACGAGCAGTACTTC. It specifies CASSLVFPGPTSYEQYF.